The 21 T cell receptor beta chains below all came from one sample that was sequenced in a study of T cell responses to AZD1222 COVID-19 vaccine. TCRdb's table, derived via immunoSEQ multiplex PCR, lists solely in-frame clones and lacks some. The data contain about 140,000 clones, roughly nine tenths of them singletons. Sequencing used peripheral blood, obtained on day 0 of AZD1222 vaccination. Receptor source: an adult in good health.

The rearrangement uses TRBV30 and TRBJ1-1; D remains unclear. The CDR3 contains 13 residues. Trimming shortened V by 0 bases and J by 0 bases, and 5 bases separated the two germline ends. Germline lookup yields CDR1 GTSNPN and CDR2 SVGIG (reference sequence). CDR3 region: CAWSVGLNTEAFF. In DNA form, the CDR3 reads TGTGCCTGGAGTGTTGGCCTGAACACTGAAGCTTTCTTT. Drawing the rest from reference TRBV30 and TRBJ1-1, the complete variable domain is SQTIHQWPATLVQPVGSPLSLECTVEGTSNPNLYWYRQAAGRGLQLLFYSVGIGQISSEVPQNLSASRPQDRQFILSSKKLLLSDSGFYLCAWSVGLNTEAFFGQGTRLTVV.

The J gene is TRBJ2-7, the V gene TRBV7-9, with D perhaps being TRBD1 or TRBD2 (5 bases each). The V end was cut by 2 bases, the J end by 3 bases, with 14 bases between. CDR1 and CDR2 (germline): SEHNR, FQNEAQ (reference sequence). The CDR3 consists of 15 residues. CDR3 coding DNA: TGTGCCAGCAGCTTACGGTCCGGGACCAACTACGAGCAGTACTTC. This sequence encodes CASSLRSGTNYEQYF.

The chain carries TRBV7-2 and TRBJ2-7; the match to TRBD1 covers 10 bases. The germline V gene encodes CDR1 SGHTA and CDR2 FQGNSA. The CDR3 is made up of 16 amino acids. V was pared by 3 bases and J by 5 bases, with 10 bases of the junction left unmatched. CDR3 sequence reads: CASSFGTDRGSNEQYF. The CDR3 nucleotides read TGTGCCAGCAGCTTCGGAACGGACAGGGGGTCGAACGAGCAGTACTTC.

The sample holds a few counts of this clone. The chain recombines TRBV7-2 with TRBJ1-2; TRBD1 aligns across 12 bases. This CDR3 region has 17 residues. V lost 6 bases to trimming and J lost 3 bases; unmatched junction nucleotides: 11. The germline CDR1 and CDR2 sequences are SGHTA and FQGNSA. CDR3 DNA sequence: TGTGCCAGCAGACGCCCGGGACAGGGGGCATGGGACTATGGCTACACCTTC. It translates to CASRRPGQGAWDYGYTF.

The chain combines TRBV7-2 with TRBJ2-1; 8 nucleotides line up with TRBD2. Germline V CDR1 and CDR2: SGHTA, FQGNSA. The CDR3 covers 17 residues. The V and J ends lost 5 bases and 2 bases, in that order; junction bases with no gene match: 11. CDR3 sequence reads: CASSPPREGLAYNEQFF. In DNA form, the CDR3 reads TGTGCCAGCAGCCCTCCTCGGGAGGGCCTCGCCTACAATGAGCAGTTCTTC.

The genes are TRBV2 and TRBJ2-3; 9 positions agree with TRBD1. Germline CDR1 SNHLY, CDR2 FYNNEI. The CDR3 totals 15 residues. With V trimmed by 5 bases and J by 5 bases, 8 bases remained unmatched. Written as DNA, the CDR3 is TGTGCCAGCAGTACCGGGACAGGGCGTGTAGATACGCAGTATTTT. Translating gives CASSTGTGRVDTQYF.

This clone occurred many times. In DNA form, the CDR3 reads TGTGCCAGCAGTTACTCGAGATTCGTCTCAGTACCGAACACTGAAGCTTTCTTT. Translating gives CASSYSRFVSVPNTEAFF. This chain links TRBV6-2 or TRBV6-3 with TRBJ1-1, with D uncertain. Per germline, CDR1 MNHEY and CDR2 SVGEGT. Trimming stripped 0 bases from V and 1 base from J, with 18 bases between. This CDR3 has 18 residues.

With regard to this clone: Different DNA sequences within this sample yield the same CDR3. J is TRBJ2-1 and V is TRBV18; no clear D gene. The germline V gene has CDR1 KGHSH and CDR2 LQKENI. This CDR3 has 14 amino acids. The V gene lost 2 bases and the J gene lost 4 bases, with 9 bases spanning the gap. The CDR3 DNA reads as TGTGCCAGCTCACCAGGGGTGTCGTACAATGAGCAGTTCTTC. It is translated as CASSPGVSYNEQFF.

This chain links TRBV19 with TRBJ1-1; tentatively, D is TRBD1 (6 bases). The V and J ends lost 4 bases and 3 bases respectively, with 18 bases between them. This CDR3 contains 16 residues. The germline CDR1 and CDR2 sequences are LNHDA and SQIVND (reference sequence). The CDR3 here is CASSRQQGLGDTEAFF. DNA for the CDR3: TGTGCCAGTAGTAGACAACAGGGTTTAGGAGACACTGAAGCTTTCTTT.

This clone was recorded a few times. The rearrangement links TRBV7-8 to TRBJ1-2, with no clear D. Trimming removed 1 base at V and 0 bases at J, with 6 bases between. The CDR3 loop spans 14 amino acids. CDR1 and CDR2 (germline): SGHVS, FQNEAQ. The CDR3: CASSLEASNYGYTF. CDR3 nucleotides: TGTGCCAGCAGCTTAGAGGCCTCTAACTATGGCTACACCTTC. Full variable domain (remainder filled in from reference TRBV7-8 and TRBJ1-2): GAGVSQSPRYKVAKRGQDVALRCDPISGHVSLFWYQQALGQGPEFLTYFQNEAQLDKSGLPSDRFFAERPEGSVSTLKIQRTQQEDSAVYLCASSLEASNYGYTFGSGTRLTVV.

The chain employs TRBV7-9 and TRBJ1-4; D perhaps matches TRBD1 (5 bases). The CDR3 length is 17 residues. V lost 4 bases and J 3 bases, leaving 18 bases between the germline ends. Per the germline V gene, CDR1 is SEHNR and CDR2 is FQNEAQ (reference sequence). The CDR3, as DNA: TGTGCCAGCAGCTCTACTTCCCAGGGCGCAGCTAATGAAAAACTGTTTTTT. Translation gives CASSSTSQGAANEKLFF.

The V call is TRBV4-3, the J call TRBJ1-3; D ambiguous. Germline CDR1 is LGHNA and CDR2 is YSLEER. The V and J ends lost 4 bases and 4 bases respectively, with 14 bases between them. The CDR3 totals 15 residues. CDR3 nucleotide sequence: TGCGCCAGCAGCCCAGACTATTTGAGGGGAAACACCATATATTTT. Residues: CASSPDYLRGNTIYF.

The chain uses TRBV24-1 and TRBJ1-2, with 11 positions matching TRBD1. CDR3 length: 15 amino acids. V gave up 3 bases and J gave up 4 bases; unmatched junction bases: 3. Germline V gene data show CDR1 as KGHDR and CDR2 as SFDVKD. As DNA, the CDR3 is TGTGCCACCAGTGATGCCGGGACAGGGGGCTATGGCTACACCTTC. It encodes CATSDAGTGGYGYTF.

This chain links TRBV7-2 with TRBJ1-3; D gene unclear. Germline values: CDR1 SGHTA, CDR2 FQGNSA. Trimming removed 1 base from V and 4 bases from J, with 11 bases in between. The CDR3 runs 15 residues. CDR3 nucleotide sequence: TGTGCCAGCAGCTTAGACAGCCCTCCAGGAAACACCATATATTTT. Encoded protein: CASSLDSPPGNTIYF.

The chain uses TRBV19 and TRBJ2-1, with D unclear. The V end was cut by 1 base, the J end by 3 bases, with 7 bases between. Germline V lookup: CDR1 LNHDA, CDR2 SQIVND (reference sequence). The CDR3 contains 14 residues. The CDR3 is CASSIGVIYNEQFF. The CDR3 nucleotides are TGTGCCAGTAGTATAGGAGTAATCTACAATGAGCAGTTCTTC.

The rearrangement uses TRBV29-1 and TRBJ2-7, with 9 bases that match TRBD1. V dropped 5 bases and J dropped 1; count of bases not matched to a gene: 6. The germline CDR1 and CDR2 sequences are SQVTM and ANQGSEA. This CDR3 contains 14 residues. The CDR3, as DNA: TGCAGCGTTTGGACAGGGGAGACGTCCTACGAGCAGTACTTC. It translates to CSVWTGETSYEQYF.

This clone occurred once. V gene TRBV7-2 combines with J gene TRBJ2-1; 12 bases are a match to TRBD2. The germline V gene encodes CDR1 SGHTA and CDR2 FQGNSA. This CDR3 is built from 17 residues. The trim removed 6 bases at V and 0 bases at J, leaving 6 bases unmatched. The CDR3 DNA reads as TGTGCCAGCAGTAAGACTAGCGGGGGCTTCTCCTACAATGAGCAGTTCTTC. It translates to CASSKTSGGFSYNEQFF.

This clone was detected once. The rearrangement uses TRBV4-1 and TRBJ2-2; 8 nucleotides match TRBD1. This CDR3 spans 21 amino acids. Trimming at V came to 5 bases and at J to 3 bases, leaving 23 bases not matched to a gene. The germline V gene has CDR1 MGHRA and CDR2 YSYEKL. In DNA form, the CDR3 reads TGCGCCAGCAGCGGGCAGGGGATCCGGACAGGGTCTCTGTCGGACACCGGGGAGCTGTTTTTT. It is translated as CASSGQGIRTGSLSDTGELFF.

V usage is TRBV3-1 (or the pseudogene TRBV3-2) and J usage is TRBJ1-1; D is unclear. The germline V and J ends were trimmed by 2 bases and 8 bases, with 15 bases remaining between them. Germline CDR1 LGHDT, CDR2 YNNKEL (reference sequence). The CDR3 has 14 amino acids. CDR3 coding DNA: TGTGCCAGCAGCCAAAGGCCGGGCCGTCGGGAAGCTTTCTTT. Amino acid sequence: CASSQRPGRREAFF.

The chain couples TRBV5-4 to TRBJ2-7; D possibly uses TRBD1 or TRBD2 (7 bases each). V was shortened by 2 bases and J by 0 bases, with 9 bases between the two germline ends. Germline lookup yields CDR1 SGHNT and CDR2 YYREEE (reference sequence). The CDR3 has 14 amino acids. For the CDR3, the DNA is TGTGCCAGCAGCTTCAGGGGGGGCTCCTACGAGCAGTACTTC. It encodes CASSFRGGSYEQYF.

This sequence joins TRBV28 and TRBJ2-3; a weak D match, TRBD1 (8 bases). The CDR3 extends over 15 amino acids. Germline V CDR1 and CDR2: MDHEN, SYDVKM. CDR3: CASRGQAGLRDTQYF. The DNA for the CDR3 is TGTGCTTCCAGGGGGCAAGCGGGATTGAGGGATACGCAGTATTTT.